Following are 27 T cell receptor beta chains from one sample sequenced in a study of CD8+ T cells in alopecia areata. Treatment defined: oral pan-JAK inhibitor, 5-10 mg twice daily. RNA was extracted and reverse transcribed into cDNA as the sequencing template. This table comes from immunoSEQ multiplex PCR, and its TCRdb copy is limited to in-frame clones, with some not included. The sample contains about 300,000 clones, 58% of which appear only once. The source was CD4+ T cells sorted from blood, collected at week 24, from a patient treated with tofacitinib. Receptor source: a human donor with alopecia areata.

The rearrangement uses TRBV6-5 and TRBJ2-7, with TRBD1 identical over 7 bases. The trim removed 6 bases at V and 0 bases at J, leaving 8 bases unmatched. Germline CDR1 MNHEY, CDR2 SVGAGI. The CDR3 has 15 residues. CDR3 in amino acids: CASRPDWDSSYEQYF. CDR3 DNA: TGTGCCAGCAGGCCGGACTGGGACAGCTCCTACGAGCAGTACTTC.

This clone was observed a handful of times. No conserved phenylalanine or tryptophan is present at the end of the CDR3, so a read error is the likely explanation. The limits of the CDR3 on the DNA are not certain, so only TCRdb's listed CDR3 is given. The chain links TRBV19 to TRBJ1-1; TRBD1, the D gene given by the table, was not confirmed from the DNA. Germline CDR1 and CDR2: LNHDA and SQIVND (reference sequence). The CDR3 comprises 14 residues, both ends counted. CDR3: CASTPGGVGFGRVV.

This clone turned up a few times. V is TRBV10-3 and J is TRBJ2-1; TRBD2 matches at 7 bases. This CDR3 spans 15 amino acids. Losses at the gene ends were 6 bases for V and 9 bases for J; bases not matched to a gene: 14. Germline assignment: CDR1 ENHRY and CDR2 SYGVKD. This CDR3 reads CAIRGGTIGSTEQFF. Written as DNA, the CDR3 is TGTGCCATCAGGGGGGGGACCATCGGTTCCACTGAGCAGTTCTTC.

This clone has only a few counts. This chain connects TRBV7-6 to TRBJ2-7; D perhaps matches TRBD1 (6 bases). V was cut by 2 bases and J by 0 bases, with 14 bases left in between. The CDR3 is 16 amino acids. The germline V gene has CDR1 SGHVS and CDR2 FNYEAQ. CDR3 nucleotides: TGTGCCAGCAGCTTATGGGTCGGACAGAGCTCCTACGAGCAGTACTTC. This codes for CASSLWVGQSSYEQYF.

This clone showed up just a few times. The chain employs TRBV5-6 and TRBJ2-5; 9 nucleotides align to TRBD1. Looked up from germline, CDR1 is SGHDT and CDR2 is YYEEEE. CDR3 length: 14 amino acids. V dropped 2 bases and J dropped 4; count of bases not matched to a gene: 3. This CDR3 reads CASSLGTGRETQYF. Here the CDR3 DNA reads TGTGCCAGCAGCTTAGGGACAGGGAGAGAGACCCAGTACTTC.

There are a few counts of this clone. This chain connects TRBV21-1 to TRBJ2-7; no check of the table's D call, TRBD2, against the DNA was made. TRBV21-1 is noted as a pseudogene. CDR3 length: 17 residues. This chain's CDR3 is CASSTRPRATHGDEQYF. The CDR3 region has the DNA TGTGCCAGCAGCACCCGCCCGAGGGCCACTCATGGGGACGAGCAGTACTTC.

This clone was found a few times. The J gene is TRBJ2-6, the V gene TRBV5-1; either TRBD1 or TRBD2 may supply D (5 bases each). Germline CDR1 SGHRS, CDR2 YFSETQ. V was trimmed by 5 bases and J by 0 bases, leaving 21 bases between them. The CDR3 is 19 amino acids. The CDR3 DNA sequence: TGCGCCAGCAGGCAGAGATCCGGGGCCTTCCTCTCTGGGGCCAACGTCCTGACTTTC. Its protein product is CASRQRSGAFLSGANVLTF.

The genes are TRBV30 and TRBJ1-4; the D is unclear. Trimming left V 1 base short and J 4 bases short, with 13 bases between. Germline V gene lookup returns CDR1 GTSNPN and CDR2 SVGIG (reference sequence). The CDR3 spans 15 residues. CDR3 sequence reads: CAWSEPIRLNEKLFF. The CDR3 DNA follows: TGTGCCTGGAGTGAACCGATTCGGCTTAATGAAAAACTGTTTTTT.

The chain carries TRBV29-1 and TRBJ2-7; no definite D call. CDR3 length: 11 residues. The V and J ends lost 5 bases and 5 bases respectively, with 10 bases between them. The V gene's germline CDR1 is SQVTM and CDR2 ANQGSEA. The CDR3 spells CSVSQRDEQYF. The CDR3 DNA follows: TGCAGCGTTTCGCAGCGCGACGAGCAGTACTTC.

This clone was seen only a few times. The chain combines TRBV19 with TRBJ2-1; D remains ambiguous. In germline, CDR1 is LNHDA, CDR2 SQIVND (reference sequence). The CDR3 sequence is 14 residues long. Trimming pared 8 bases from V and 4 bases from J, leaving 15 bases between. This chain's CDR3 is CASCPAVRYNEQFF. In DNA form, the CDR3 reads TGTGCCAGTTGTCCGGCGGTACGGTACAATGAGCAGTTCTTC.

The chain recombines TRBV14 with TRBJ1-2; D is unresolved. This CDR3 region has 14 residues. The V end was cut by 2 bases, the J end by 5 bases, with 12 bases between. Germline values: CDR1 SGHDN, CDR2 FVKESK. In DNA form, the CDR3 reads TGTGCCAGCAGCCAATTTGGGCTATGGTATGGCTACACCTTC. This sequence encodes CASSQFGLWYGYTF.

J is TRBJ1-4 and V is TRBV5-1; 10 bases agree with TRBD1. The CDR3 extends over 17 amino acids. Germline V gene data show CDR1 as SGHRS and CDR2 as YFSETQ. After removal of 0 bases from V and 8 bases from J, the junction contained 10 bases not matched to a gene. The CDR3 protein is CASSLETGGAGEEKLFF. The CDR3 DNA follows: TGCGCCAGCAGCTTGGAGACAGGGGGCGCAGGTGAAGAAAAACTGTTTTTT.

This chain uses TRBV5-6 with TRBJ2-1; D possibly corresponds to TRBD2 (5 bases). The length of the CDR3 is 14 residues. The V end was cut by 1 base, the J end by 5 bases, with 10 bases between. The V gene's germline CDR1 is SGHDT and CDR2 YYEEEE. This CDR3 is CASSLRAGDNEQFF. The CDR3 region has the DNA TGTGCCAGCAGCTTGAGGGCCGGGGACAATGAGCAGTTCTTC. Full variable domain (missing parts from reference TRBV5-6 and TRBJ2-1): DAGVTQSPTHLIKTRGQQVTLRCSPKSGHDTVSWYQQALGQGPQFIFQYYEEEERQRGNFPDRFSGHQFPNYSSELNVNALLLGDSALYLCASSLRAGDNEQFFGPGTRLTVL.

As for this clone: Within the sample, other DNA sequences also encode this same CDR3. This rearrangement joins TRBV9 to TRBJ2-3; D remains unclear. The V end was cut by 2 bases, the J end by 0 bases, with 1 base between. Germline V gene sequence: CDR1 SGDLS, CDR2 YYNGEE. CDR3 length: 12 amino acids. As DNA, the CDR3 is TGTGCCAGCAGCGTTAGCACAGATACGCAGTATTTT. Amino acids: CASSVSTDTQYF.

The sample holds one count of this clone. The rearrangement joins TRBV4-3 to TRBJ1-2; tentative D call: TRBD1 (6 bases). There are 14 residues in the CDR3. V lost 4 bases to trimming and J lost 0 bases, with 9 bases between them. Germline V CDR1 and CDR2: LGHNA, YSLEER. CDR3 DNA: TGCGCCAGCAGCCGGGACACCTCTAACTATGGCTACACCTTC. It translates to CASSRDTSNYGYTF.

V gene TRBV6-5 combines with J gene TRBJ2-3, with TRBD1 identical over 8 bases. With 6 bases clipped from V and 4 bases from J, the junction kept 6 bases outside the gene matches. Germline lookup yields CDR1 MNHEY and CDR2 SVGAGI. The CDR3 sequence is 14 residues long. CDR3 coding DNA: TGTGCCAGCAGCCTAGACAGGGGACCAGATACGCAGTATTTT. It specifies CASSLDRGPDTQYF.

V is TRBV29-1 and J is TRBJ2-1, with 7 bases aligning to TRBD1. V was clipped by 6 bases and J by 5 bases; unmatched bases: 13. Per germline, CDR1 SQVTM and CDR2 ANQGSEA. This CDR3 is built from 15 residues. The CDR3 sequence is CSVAKTGPPNNEQFF. CDR3 bases: TGCAGCGTAGCAAAGACAGGGCCCCCCAACAATGAGCAGTTCTTC.

This chain connects TRBV29-1 to TRBJ2-3; TRBD1 aligns across 8 bases. The CDR3 length is 15 residues. CDR1 is SQVTM and CDR2 is ANQGSEA in the germline V gene. V lost 3 bases to trimming and J lost 1 base; unmatched junction nucleotides: 6. For the CDR3, the DNA is TGCAGCGTTGATGGGCTACAGGGGGGCACAGATACGCAGTATTTT. Translation gives CSVDGLQGGTDTQYF.

V and J are TRBV29-1 and TRBJ2-1, with TRBD1 identical over 8 bases. The CDR3 extends over 15 amino acids. The junction had 9 bases not matched to a gene; V was cut back by 6 bases and J by 2 bases. Germline V lookup: CDR1 SQVTM, CDR2 ANQGSEA. CDR3 bases: TGCAGCGTCGATGACAGGGGCCGGACCTACAATGAGCAGTTCTTC. Its protein is CSVDDRGRTYNEQFF.

CDR3 coding DNA: TGTGCCAGCAGGCAGACAGGGGTGAACACTGAAGCTTTCTTT. It is translated as CASRQTGVNTEAFF. This chain uses TRBV6-5 with TRBJ1-1, with 8 bases fitting TRBD1. The ends lost 6 bases at V and 0 bases at J; junction bases unmatched: 3. This CDR3 has 14 amino acids. Germline CDR1 MNHEY, CDR2 SVGAGI.

This clone was counted a few times. This CDR3 is CASSSTLNTEAFF. For the CDR3, the DNA is TGTGCCAGCAGCTCCACGCTGAACACTGAAGCTTTCTTT. This chain links TRBV7-9 with TRBJ1-1; no clear D gene. Between the trimmed V and J ends, which lost 4 bases and 0 bases, there was a span of 6 bases. This CDR3 has 13 amino acids. The germline V gene has CDR1 SEHNR and CDR2 FQNEAQ (reference sequence).

The gene calls are TRBV27 and TRBJ1-3; D uncertain. CDR3 length: 17 residues. Per the germline V gene, CDR1 is MNHEY and CDR2 is SMNVEV (reference sequence). V lost 5 bases, J lost 0 bases, and 17 bases lay in between. The CDR3 here is CASSPRYDTSSGNTIYF. Written as DNA, the CDR3 is TGTGCCAGCAGTCCCCGTTATGACACCAGCTCTGGAAACACCATATATTTT.

This clone was counted between two and nine times. The chain links TRBV28 to TRBJ1-2, with D hard to call. V was trimmed by 1 base and J by 8 bases, leaving 5 bases between them. Germline lookup yields CDR1 MDHEN and CDR2 SYDVKM. The CDR3 runs to 11 residues. The CDR3 DNA sequence: TGTGCCAGCAGTTTATTGTTCGGCTACACCTTC. This encodes CASSLLFGYTF.

V usage is TRBV29-1 and J usage is TRBJ2-1, with 8 bases matching TRBD1. Trimming took 5 bases from V and 6 from J; bases not matched to a gene: 3. From germline, CDR1 is SQVTM and CDR2 ANQGSEA. CDR3 size: 12 residues. The CDR3 region has the DNA TGCAGCGTTAGACAGGGGAGCAATGAGCAGTTCTTC. It is translated as CSVRQGSNEQFF.

V is TRBV29-1 and J is TRBJ2-5; the D is unclear. The germline V gene has CDR1 SQVTM and CDR2 ANQGSEA. The CDR3 sequence is 12 residues long. The germline V and J ends were trimmed by 1 base and 7 bases, with 10 bases remaining between them. The CDR3 here is CSVEGAEGTQYF. CDR3 bases: TGCAGCGTTGAAGGCGCCGAAGGGACCCAGTACTTC.

The chain uses TRBV2 and TRBJ1-2; D not resolved. The germline V gene encodes CDR1 SNHLY and CDR2 FYNNEI. Trimming cost V 9 bases and J 0 bases, with 8 bases left between them. This CDR3 spans 12 amino acids. CDR3 protein: CASKLANYGYTF. The CDR3 coding sequence is TGTGCCAGTAAATTAGCTAACTATGGCTACACCTTC.

This chain joins TRBV28 and TRBJ2-3; 9 bases map to TRBD2. The J segment lost 10 bases and the V segment lost 2 bases, leaving 4 bases of the junction unmatched. Germline CDR1 and CDR2: MDHEN and SYDVKM. The CDR3 covers 13 residues. The CDR3 loop is CASSLQAGGAQYF. DNA for the CDR3: TGTGCCAGCAGTTTACAAGCGGGGGGTGCGCAGTATTTT.